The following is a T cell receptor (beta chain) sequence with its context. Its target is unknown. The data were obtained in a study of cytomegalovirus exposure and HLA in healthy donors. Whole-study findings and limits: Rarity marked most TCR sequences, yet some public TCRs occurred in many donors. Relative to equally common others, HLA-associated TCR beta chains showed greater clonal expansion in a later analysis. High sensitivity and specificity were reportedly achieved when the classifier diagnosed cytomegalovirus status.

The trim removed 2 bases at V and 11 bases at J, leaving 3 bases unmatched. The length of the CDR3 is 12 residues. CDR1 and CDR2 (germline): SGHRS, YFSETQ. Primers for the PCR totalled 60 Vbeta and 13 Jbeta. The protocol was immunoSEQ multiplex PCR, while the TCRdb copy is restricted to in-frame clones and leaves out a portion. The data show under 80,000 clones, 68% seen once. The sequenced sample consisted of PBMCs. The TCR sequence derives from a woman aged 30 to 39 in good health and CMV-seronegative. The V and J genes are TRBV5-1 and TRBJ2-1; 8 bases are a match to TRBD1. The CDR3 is CASSFTGGQQFF. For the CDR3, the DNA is TGCGCCAGCAGCTTTACAGGGGGACAGCAGTTCTTC. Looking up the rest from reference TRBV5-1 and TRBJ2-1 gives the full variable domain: KAGVTQTPRYLIKTRGQQVTLSCSPISGHRSVSWYQQTPGQGLQFLFEYFSETQRNKGNFPGRFSGRQFSNSRSEMNVSTLELGDSALYLCASSFTGGQQFFGPGTRLTVL.